The present T cell receptor beta chain was sequenced within a study of siplizumab effects on memory and regulatory T cells. This clone occurred once. Method: immunoSEQ multiplex PCR; TCRdb's copy keeps in-frame clones and lacks some. The top ten hold around 0.15% of the sample, which has 110,000 or so clones, just under 95% seen once. In germline, CDR1 is SGHTA, CDR2 FQGTGA. Trimming pared 2 bases from V and 2 bases from J, leaving 9 bases between. This CDR3 has 14 residues. Sequencing was done on a sample of non-Treg CD4+ T cells sorted from blood. The receptor comes from a human donor in good health. The chain is built from TRBV7-3 and TRBJ1-1, with a tentative D call TRBD1 (6 bases). The CDR3 here is CASSLGGGNTEAFF. The CDR3 DNA reads as TGTGCCAGCAGCTTAGGAGGGGGAAACACTGAAGCTTTCTTT.